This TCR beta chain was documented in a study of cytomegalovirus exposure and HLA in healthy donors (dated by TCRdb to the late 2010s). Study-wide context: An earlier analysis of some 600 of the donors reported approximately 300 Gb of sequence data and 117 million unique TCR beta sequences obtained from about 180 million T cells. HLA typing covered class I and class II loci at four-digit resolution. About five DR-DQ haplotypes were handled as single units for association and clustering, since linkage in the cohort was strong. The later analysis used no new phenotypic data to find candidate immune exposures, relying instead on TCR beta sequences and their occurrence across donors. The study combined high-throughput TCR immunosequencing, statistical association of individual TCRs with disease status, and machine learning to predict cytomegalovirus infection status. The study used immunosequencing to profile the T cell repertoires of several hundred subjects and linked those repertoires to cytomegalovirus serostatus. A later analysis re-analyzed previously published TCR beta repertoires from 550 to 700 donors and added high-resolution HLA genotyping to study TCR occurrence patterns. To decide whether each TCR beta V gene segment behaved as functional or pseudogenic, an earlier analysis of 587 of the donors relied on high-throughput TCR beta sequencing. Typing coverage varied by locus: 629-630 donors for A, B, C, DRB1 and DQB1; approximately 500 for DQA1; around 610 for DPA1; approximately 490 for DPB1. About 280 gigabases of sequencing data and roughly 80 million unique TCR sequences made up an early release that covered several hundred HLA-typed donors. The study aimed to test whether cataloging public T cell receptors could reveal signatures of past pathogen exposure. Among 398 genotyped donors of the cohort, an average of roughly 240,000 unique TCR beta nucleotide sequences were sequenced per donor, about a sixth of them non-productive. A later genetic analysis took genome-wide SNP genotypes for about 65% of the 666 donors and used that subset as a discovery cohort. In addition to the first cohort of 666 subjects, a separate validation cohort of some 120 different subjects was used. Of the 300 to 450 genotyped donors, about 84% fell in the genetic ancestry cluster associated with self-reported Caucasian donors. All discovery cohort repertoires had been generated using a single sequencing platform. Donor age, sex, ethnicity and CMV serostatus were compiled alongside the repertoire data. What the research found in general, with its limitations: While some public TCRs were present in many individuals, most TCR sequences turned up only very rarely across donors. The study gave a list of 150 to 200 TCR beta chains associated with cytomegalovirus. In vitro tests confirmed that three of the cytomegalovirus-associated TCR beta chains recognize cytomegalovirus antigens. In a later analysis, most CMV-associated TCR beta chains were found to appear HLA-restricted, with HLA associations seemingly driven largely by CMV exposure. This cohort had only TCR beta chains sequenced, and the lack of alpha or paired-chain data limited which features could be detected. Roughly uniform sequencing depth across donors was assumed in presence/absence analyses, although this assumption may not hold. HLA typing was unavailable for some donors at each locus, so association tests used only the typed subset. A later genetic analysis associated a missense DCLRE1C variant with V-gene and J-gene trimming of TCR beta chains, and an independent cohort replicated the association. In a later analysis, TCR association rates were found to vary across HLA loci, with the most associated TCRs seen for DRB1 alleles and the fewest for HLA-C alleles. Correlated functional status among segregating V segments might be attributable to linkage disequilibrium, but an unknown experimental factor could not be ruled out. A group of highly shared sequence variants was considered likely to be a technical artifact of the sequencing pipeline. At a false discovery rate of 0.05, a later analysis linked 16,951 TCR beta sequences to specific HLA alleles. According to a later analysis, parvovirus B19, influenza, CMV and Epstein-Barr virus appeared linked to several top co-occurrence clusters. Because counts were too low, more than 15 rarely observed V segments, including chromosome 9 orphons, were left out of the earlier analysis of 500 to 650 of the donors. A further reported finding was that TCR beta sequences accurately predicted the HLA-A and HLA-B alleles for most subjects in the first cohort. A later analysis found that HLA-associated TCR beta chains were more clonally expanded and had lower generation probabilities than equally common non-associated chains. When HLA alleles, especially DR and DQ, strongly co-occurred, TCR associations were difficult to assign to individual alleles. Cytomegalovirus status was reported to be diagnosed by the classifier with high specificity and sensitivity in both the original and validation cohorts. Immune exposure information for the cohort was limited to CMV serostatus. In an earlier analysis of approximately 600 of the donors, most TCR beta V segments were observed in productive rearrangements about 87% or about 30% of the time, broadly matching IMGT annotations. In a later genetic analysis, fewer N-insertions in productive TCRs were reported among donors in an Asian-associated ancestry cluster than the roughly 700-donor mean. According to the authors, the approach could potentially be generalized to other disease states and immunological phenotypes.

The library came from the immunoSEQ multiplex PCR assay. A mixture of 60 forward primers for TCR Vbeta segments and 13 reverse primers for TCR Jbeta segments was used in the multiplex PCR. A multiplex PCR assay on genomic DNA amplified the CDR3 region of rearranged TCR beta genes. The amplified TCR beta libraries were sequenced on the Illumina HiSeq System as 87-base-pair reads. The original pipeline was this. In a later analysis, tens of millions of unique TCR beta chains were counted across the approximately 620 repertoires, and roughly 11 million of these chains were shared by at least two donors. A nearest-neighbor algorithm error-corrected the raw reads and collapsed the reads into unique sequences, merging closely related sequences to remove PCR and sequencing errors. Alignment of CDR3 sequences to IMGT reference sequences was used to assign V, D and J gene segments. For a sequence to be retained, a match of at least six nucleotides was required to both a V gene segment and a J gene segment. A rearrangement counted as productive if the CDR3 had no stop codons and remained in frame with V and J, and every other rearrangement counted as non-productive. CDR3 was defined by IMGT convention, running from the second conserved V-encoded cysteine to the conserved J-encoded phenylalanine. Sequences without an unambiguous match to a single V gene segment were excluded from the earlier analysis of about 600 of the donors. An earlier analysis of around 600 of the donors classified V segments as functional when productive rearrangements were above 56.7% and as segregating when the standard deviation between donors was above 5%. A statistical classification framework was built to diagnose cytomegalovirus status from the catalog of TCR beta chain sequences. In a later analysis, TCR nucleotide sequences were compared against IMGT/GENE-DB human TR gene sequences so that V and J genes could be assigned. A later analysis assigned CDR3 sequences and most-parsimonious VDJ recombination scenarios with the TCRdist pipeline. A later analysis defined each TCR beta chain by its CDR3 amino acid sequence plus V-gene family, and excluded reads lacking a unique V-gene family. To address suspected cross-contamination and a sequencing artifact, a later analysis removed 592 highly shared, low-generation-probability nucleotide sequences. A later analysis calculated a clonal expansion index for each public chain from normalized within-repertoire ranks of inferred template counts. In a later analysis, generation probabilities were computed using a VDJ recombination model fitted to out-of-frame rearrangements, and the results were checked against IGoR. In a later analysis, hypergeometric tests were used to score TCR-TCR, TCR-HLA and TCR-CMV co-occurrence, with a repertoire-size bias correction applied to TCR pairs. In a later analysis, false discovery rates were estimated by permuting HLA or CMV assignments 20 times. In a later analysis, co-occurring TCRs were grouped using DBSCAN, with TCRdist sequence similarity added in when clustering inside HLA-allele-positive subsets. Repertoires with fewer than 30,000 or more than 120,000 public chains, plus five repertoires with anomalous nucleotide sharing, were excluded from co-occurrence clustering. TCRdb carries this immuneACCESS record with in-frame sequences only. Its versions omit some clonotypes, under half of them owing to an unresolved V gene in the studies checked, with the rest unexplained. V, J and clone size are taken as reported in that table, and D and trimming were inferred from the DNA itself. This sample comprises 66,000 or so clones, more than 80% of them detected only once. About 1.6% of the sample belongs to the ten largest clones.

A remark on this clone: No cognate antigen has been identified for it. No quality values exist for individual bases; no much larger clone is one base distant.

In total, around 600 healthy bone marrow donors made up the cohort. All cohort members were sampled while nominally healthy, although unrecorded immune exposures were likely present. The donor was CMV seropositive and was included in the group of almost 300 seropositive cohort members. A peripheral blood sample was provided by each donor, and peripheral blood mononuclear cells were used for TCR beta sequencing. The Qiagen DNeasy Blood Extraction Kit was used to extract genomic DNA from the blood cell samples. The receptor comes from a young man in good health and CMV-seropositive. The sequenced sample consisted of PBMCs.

The DNA is as follows: TGTGCCAGCAGTCGGACTAGCGGCGAGCAGTACTTC. Translated, this gives CASSRTSGEQYF. Rearrangement joined TRBV5-6 to TRBJ2-7, with 10 bases in between that match TRBD2. CDR3 length: 12 amino acids, cysteine to phenylalanine. The entry retains the CDR3 DNA only, 36 bases that are in frame from base 1. V is trimmed back by 5 bases and J by 6 bases, and the junction contains 2 bases that no gene match accounts for. The germline V gene encodes CDR1 SGHDT and CDR2 YYEEEE.